The 21 T cell receptor beta chains given below trace back to one sample, sequenced in a study of human thymus T cells. Profiling relied on immunoSEQ multiplex PCR, and the TCRdb table lists in-frame clones only, not all of them. There are tens of thousands of clones in the sample; over 85% occur only once, and approximately 0.032% lies in the top ten. Thymic material originated from resections removed in the course of corrective heart surgery. Specimen: thymus tissue. All receptors come from a girl under two years old with a congenital heart defect but otherwise immunologically healthy.

CDR3 sequence (DNA): TGCGCCAGCAGATTAGGGACGGGGAATGAAAAACTGTTTTTT. This encodes CASRLGTGNEKLFF. V is TRBV5-1 and J is TRBJ1-4; perhaps TRBD1 as D (5 bases). The germline V gene encodes CDR1 SGHRS and CDR2 YFSETQ. This CDR3 is 14 amino acids long. V was clipped by 5 bases and J by 5 bases, with 13 bases between them.

The rearrangement uses TRBV27 and TRBJ2-1; D gene unclear. Trimming pared 6 bases from V and 10 bases from J, leaving 16 bases between. CDR3 length equals 13 residues. The germline gives CDR1 MNHEY, CDR2 SMNVEV (reference sequence). The CDR3 here is CASRPMDLGEQFF. DNA of the CDR3: TGTGCCAGCAGGCCCATGGACCTGGGCGAGCAGTTCTTC.

J is TRBJ1-3 and V is TRBV4-1; D gene uncertain. This CDR3 region has 14 residues. Trimming took 4 bases from V and 0 from J, leaving 7 bases between them. Germline values: CDR1 MGHRA, CDR2 YSYEKL. CDR3 region: CASSLPISGNTIYF. The CDR3 DNA sequence: TGCGCCAGCAGCCTGCCCATCTCTGGAAACACCATATATTTT.

The CDR3 DNA is TGCGCCAGCAGCCGCGGACTAGCGGGAGCGGGGGAGACCCAGTACTTC. As protein: CASSRGLAGAGETQYF. This chain uses TRBV5-1 with TRBJ2-5; TRBD2 aligns across 13 bases. The CDR3 runs to 16 residues. CDR1 is SGHRS, CDR2 YFSETQ, per germline. J gave up 5 bases and V 4 bases, and 8 bases lay outside the gene matches.

The chain combines TRBV6-1 with TRBJ1-3; 8 nucleotides agree with TRBD1. This CDR3 comprises 16 residues. CDR1 MNHNS and CDR2 SASEGT come from the germline V gene. J was trimmed by 4 bases and V by 2 bases; bases with no gene match: 7. The CDR3 region has the DNA TGTGCCAGCAGTGAATTGCAGGGGGCATGGGGAAACACCATATATTTT. Protein sequence: CASSELQGAWGNTIYF.

The rearrangement uses TRBV4-1 and TRBJ1-2; no definite D call. The CDR3 has 14 amino acids. Trimming pared 0 bases from V and 5 bases from J, leaving 10 bases between. Germline values: CDR1 MGHRA, CDR2 YSYEKL. The CDR3 spells CASSQDSVRYGYTF. As DNA, the CDR3 is TGCGCCAGCAGCCAAGATTCGGTAAGGTATGGCTACACCTTC.

This clone has just one count. As DNA, the CDR3 is TGCGCCAGCAGCCAAGATAACGGGCTTCTCGAGTCCGGGGAGCTGTTTTTT. Translated, it gives CASSQDNGLLESGELFF. This chain uses TRBV4-1 with TRBJ2-2; D ambiguous. Germline V gene sequence: CDR1 MGHRA, CDR2 YSYEKL. This CDR3 comprises 17 residues. Trimming shortened V by 0 bases and J by 6 bases, and 17 bases separated the two germline ends.

This chain connects TRBV27 to TRBJ1-2; no clear D. CDR3 length: 13 residues. Germline V gene data show CDR1 as MNHEY and CDR2 as SMNVEV (reference sequence). V shed 4 bases and J shed 8 bases, with 14 bases lying between them. The CDR3 is CASSSNKREGYTF. CDR3 DNA: TGTGCCAGCAGTTCGAACAAGAGGGAAGGCTACACCTTC.

The rearrangement links TRBV6-5 to TRBJ1-1, with D hard to call. With 0 bases removed from V and 2 bases from J, the gap between germline ends came to 13 bases. The CDR3 contains 16 residues. Per the germline V gene, CDR1 is MNHEY and CDR2 is SVGAGI. The CDR3 sequence: CASSYSGRTANTEAFF. The CDR3 DNA sequence: TGTGCCAGCAGTTACTCAGGTAGAACGGCCAACACTGAAGCTTTCTTT.

This CDR3 reads CATSRSQGVTEAFF. CDR3 DNA: TGTGCCACCAGCAGATCTCAGGGAGTAACTGAAGCTTTCTTT. The V gene is TRBV15, the J gene TRBJ1-1; D may be TRBD1 (5 bases). This CDR3 is built from 14 residues. Looked up from germline, CDR1 is LNHNV and CDR2 is YYDKDF (reference sequence). V dropped 2 bases and J dropped 5 bases, with 12 bases sitting between them.

J is TRBJ1-2 and V is TRBV27, with 7 bases that match TRBD1. The V gene end was trimmed by 4 bases and the J gene end by 7 bases; junction bases not matched to a gene: 9. Germline assignment: CDR1 MNHEY and CDR2 SMNVEV (reference sequence). This CDR3 has 14 amino acids. DNA for the CDR3: TGTGCCAGCAGTTCCCGACAGGGTGTCTTTGGCTACACCTTC. This encodes CASSSRQGVFGYTF.

The rearrangement links TRBV2 to TRBJ2-3; D unresolved. In germline, CDR1 is SNHLY, CDR2 FYNNEI. V gave up 6 bases and J gave up 6 bases, with 13 bases separating them. The CDR3 is 13 amino acids. The CDR3 DNA follows: TGTGCCAGCAGCGACCGCCTGGTGGATACGCAGTATTTT. Translation: CASSDRLVDTQYF.

CDR3 nucleotides: TGCAGCGTCCGGGACTTTTACAATGAGCAGTTCTTC. This sequence encodes CSVRDFYNEQFF. V usage is TRBV29-1 and J usage is TRBJ2-1; maybe TRBD2 (6 bases). Germline values: CDR1 SQVTM, CDR2 ANQGSEA. V lost 6 bases to trimming and J lost 4 bases, with 10 bases between them. The length of the CDR3 is 12 residues.

The chain links TRBV4-3 to TRBJ2-5, with D unresolved. The germline gives CDR1 LGHNA, CDR2 YSLEER. V lost 0 bases and J 2 bases, leaving 13 bases between the germline ends. This CDR3 has 16 residues. CDR3: CASSQDCTGGQETQYF. The CDR3, as DNA: TGCGCCAGCAGCCAAGATTGCACTGGTGGGCAAGAGACCCAGTACTTC.

This chain links TRBV5-1 with TRBJ2-3; tentatively, D is TRBD2 (6 bases). CDR1 is SGHRS, CDR2 YFSETQ, per germline. Trimming shortened V by 0 bases and J by 3 bases, and 11 bases separated the two germline ends. This CDR3 spans 15 amino acids. CDR3 sequence (DNA): TGCGCCAGCAGCTTGGCCCTAGCGACGACAGATACGCAGTATTTT. Translated, it gives CASSLALATTDTQYF.

J is TRBJ1-3 and V is TRBV28, with no clear D. Germline V gene lookup returns CDR1 MDHEN and CDR2 SYDVKM. Deletions cut 5 bases from V and 0 bases from J, with 5 bases between. This CDR3 has 13 residues. The CDR3 region has the DNA TGTGCCAGCAGTGCCTACTCTGGAAACACCATATATTTT. The encoded protein is CASSAYSGNTIYF.

The rearrangement uses TRBV9 and TRBJ2-3; 7 nucleotides agree with TRBD1. The V and J ends lost 3 bases and 14 bases, in that order; junction bases with no gene match: 9. The CDR3 runs 12 residues. Germline V CDR1 and CDR2: SGDLS, YYNGEE. The CDR3 sequence is CASSAERGRAYF. In DNA, the CDR3 is TGTGCCAGCAGCGCCGAAAGGGGGCGGGCGTATTTT.

The rearrangement uses TRBV10-1 and TRBJ1-1; no clear D. Germline V gives CDR1 WNHNN, CDR2 SYGVQD (reference sequence). Trimming removed 5 bases at V and 1 base at J, with 8 bases between. The CDR3 has 13 amino acids. CDR3 residues: CASSTGKNTEAFF. CDR3 coding DNA: TGCGCCAGCAGTACGGGAAAGAACACTGAAGCTTTCTTT.

The chain recombines TRBV19 with TRBJ1-1; TRBD1 aligns across 8 bases. Germline V lookup: CDR1 LNHDA, CDR2 SQIVND (reference sequence). V shed 5 bases, J shed 4 bases, and the junction held 15 bases outside the gene matches. This CDR3 region has 17 residues. The CDR3 spells CASSPLSWDRTGTEAFF. CDR3 nucleotides: TGTGCCAGTAGTCCCTTATCCTGGGACAGGACGGGCACTGAAGCTTTCTTT.

The gene calls are TRBV10-3 and TRBJ2-5, with D tentatively TRBD1 (6 bases). Trimming took 3 bases from V and 3 from J, leaving 11 bases between them. The CDR3 runs to 14 residues. Per the germline V gene, CDR1 is ENHRY and CDR2 is SYGVKD. The CDR3 sequence: CAISEKNREETQYF. In DNA, the CDR3 is TGTGCCATCAGTGAAAAGAACAGGGAAGAGACCCAGTACTTC.

The genes are TRBV20-1 and TRBJ2-7; D is ambiguous. CDR3 length: 11 residues. CDR1 is DFQATT and CDR2 is SNEGSKA in the germline V gene (reference sequence). Trimming cost V 3 bases and J 3 bases, with 6 bases left between them. The chain's CDR3 is CSARKVYEQYF. In nucleotides, the CDR3 is TGCAGTGCTAGGAAGGTCTACGAGCAGTACTTC.